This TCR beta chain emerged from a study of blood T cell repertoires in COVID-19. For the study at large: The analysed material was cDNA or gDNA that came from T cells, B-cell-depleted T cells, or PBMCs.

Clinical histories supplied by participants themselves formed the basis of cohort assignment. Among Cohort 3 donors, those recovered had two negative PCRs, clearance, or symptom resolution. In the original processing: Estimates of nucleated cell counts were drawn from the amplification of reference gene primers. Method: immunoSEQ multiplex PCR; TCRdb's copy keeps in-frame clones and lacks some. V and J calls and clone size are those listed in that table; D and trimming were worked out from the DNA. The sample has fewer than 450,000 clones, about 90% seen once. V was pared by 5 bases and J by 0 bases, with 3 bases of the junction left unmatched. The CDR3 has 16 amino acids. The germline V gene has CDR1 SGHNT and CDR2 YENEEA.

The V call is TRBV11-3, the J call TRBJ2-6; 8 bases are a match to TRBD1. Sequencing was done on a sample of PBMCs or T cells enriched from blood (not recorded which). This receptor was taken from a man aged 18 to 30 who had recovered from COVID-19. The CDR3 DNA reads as TGTGCCAGCAGCCTGGGGACAGGCTCTGGGGCCAACGTCCTGACTTTC. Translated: CASSLGTGSGANVLTF.